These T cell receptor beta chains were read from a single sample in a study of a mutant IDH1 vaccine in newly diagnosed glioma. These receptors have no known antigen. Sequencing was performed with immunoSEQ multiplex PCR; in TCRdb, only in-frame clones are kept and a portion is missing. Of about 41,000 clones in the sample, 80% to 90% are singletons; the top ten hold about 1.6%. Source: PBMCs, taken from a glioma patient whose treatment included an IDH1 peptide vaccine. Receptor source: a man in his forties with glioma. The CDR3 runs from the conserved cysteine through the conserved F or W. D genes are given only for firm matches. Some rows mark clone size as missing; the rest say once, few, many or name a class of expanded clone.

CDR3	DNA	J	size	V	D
CASSVDQDVGYEQYF	TGTGCCAGCAGCGTGGACCAGGACGTCGGCTACGAGCAGTACTTC	TRBJ2-7	few	TRBV9	-
CASSSALGGGNIQYF	TGTGCCAGCAGCTCCGCTTTGGGAGGGGGCAACATTCAGTACTTC	TRBJ2-4	-	TRBV5-4	-
CAISSGGGMVNEQFF	TGTGCCATCAGTTCCGGAGGGGGAATGGTCAATGAGCAGTTCTTC	TRBJ2-1	-	TRBV10-3	-
CASSAQGYEQYF	TGTGCCAGCAGCGCGCAGGGTTACGAGCAGTACTTC	TRBJ2-7	-	TRBV7-2	-
CASGASGGPNEQYF	TGTGCCAGCGGAGCTTCAGGGGGCCCCAACGAGCAGTACTTC	TRBJ2-7	-	TRBV9	TRBD1
CASSEARGQPLTQYF	TGTGCCAGCAGTGAAGCTCGGGGACAGCCCCTGACCCAGTACTTC	TRBJ2-5	-	TRBV2	TRBD1
CATSREGGRRETQYF	TGTGCCACCAGCAGAGAGGGAGGGAGGCGAGAGACCCAGTACTTC	TRBJ2-5	-	TRBV15	TRBD2
CAIIGQGRYTF	TGTGCCATCATCGGACAAGGCCGCTACACCTTC	TRBJ1-2	-	TRBV10-3	-
CASSRDLTDTQYF	TGTGCCAGCAGTCGGGACCTCACAGATACGCAGTATTTT	TRBJ2-3	once	TRBV6-1	-
CASSQELMTSGRASTGELFF	TGCGCCAGCAGCCAAGAACTGATGACTAGCGGGAGGGCCAGCACCGGGGAGCTGTTTTTT	TRBJ2-2	few	TRBV4-3	TRBD2